The next 31 T cell receptor beta chains were all read from a single sample in a study of blood T cell repertoires in COVID-19. Repertoires were generated with immunoSEQ multiplex PCR, while TCRdb's copy carries only in-frame clones and drops some. The table records about 480,000 clones, 89% of them present only once. Sequencing used peripheral blood. Receptor source: a man between 18 and 29 years old with COVID-19, enrolled during active disease.

This chain uses TRBV5-1 with TRBJ2-7, with 14 bases lining up with TRBD2. The CDR3 is 17 residues long. After removal of 3 bases from V and 4 bases from J, the junction contained 9 bases not matched to a gene. Germline V gives CDR1 SGHRS, CDR2 YFSETQ. This CDR3 is CASSWVPGTSGSYEQYF. CDR3 nucleotides: TGCGCCAGCAGCTGGGTACCGGGGACTAGCGGGAGTTACGAGCAGTACTTC.

The chain joins TRBV6-6 to TRBJ1-2; no firm D call. V was clipped by 2 bases and J by 8 bases, with 12 bases between them. This CDR3 spans 13 amino acids. In germline, CDR1 is MNHNY, CDR2 SVGAGI (reference sequence). The CDR3 here is CASSYGGPRGYTF. DNA of the CDR3: TGTGCCAGCAGTTACGGAGGCCCTAGGGGCTACACCTTC.

This clone has more than one count but fewer than ten. The chain couples TRBV7-6 to TRBJ2-2; TRBD2 matches 7 bases. Germline V lookup: CDR1 SGHVS, CDR2 FNYEAQ. This CDR3 is 18 amino acids long. The ends lost 6 bases at V and 3 bases at J; junction bases unmatched: 16. The CDR3 nucleotides are TGTGCCAGCAGGCCCTCGTATCAGCGGGGACCTTACACCGGGGAGCTGTTTTTT. Translation: CASRPSYQRGPYTGELFF.

This chain joins TRBV5-1 and TRBJ2-1; D possibly corresponds to TRBD1 (6 bases). The CDR3 spans 14 residues. The germline gives CDR1 SGHRS, CDR2 YFSETQ. Deletions cut 5 bases from V and 5 bases from J, with 14 bases between. The CDR3 region has the DNA TGCGCCAGCAGTCGGGACACTATGAACAATGAGCAGTTCTTC. Translated, it gives CASSRDTMNNEQFF.

V is TRBV27 and J is TRBJ2-7, with 10 bases that match TRBD1. V was pared by 6 bases and J by 2 bases, with 4 bases of the junction left unmatched. Germline assignment: CDR1 MNHEY and CDR2 SMNVEV (reference sequence). The CDR3 loop spans 14 amino acids. CDR3 sequence (DNA): TGTGCCAGCAGCCCGGGACAGGGGACCTACGAGCAGTACTTC. This encodes CASSPGQGTYEQYF.

This chain joins TRBV5-6 and TRBJ2-2; D is uncertain. CDR3 length: 11 residues. V lost 2 bases and J 6 bases, leaving 2 bases between the germline ends. Germline values: CDR1 SGHDT, CDR2 YYEEEE. This chain's CDR3 is CASSFSGELFF. CDR3 in DNA: TGTGCCAGCAGCTTCTCCGGGGAGCTGTTTTTT.

The rearrangement links TRBV30 to TRBJ2-7, with D maybe TRBD2 (6 bases). Trimming shortened V by 5 bases and J by 5 bases, and 22 bases separated the two germline ends. Per the germline V gene, CDR1 is GTSNPN and CDR2 is SVGIG (reference sequence). The CDR3 contains 15 residues. The CDR3 spells CAWGAGPEPGHEQYF. The CDR3 DNA sequence: TGTGCCTGGGGGGCGGGACCTGAACCGGGCCACGAGCAGTACTTC. The full variable domain, rest sourced from reference TRBV30 and TRBJ2-7, is SQTIHQWPATLVQPVGSPLSLECTVEGTSNPNLYWYRQAAGRGLQLLFYSVGIGQISSEVPQNLSASRPQDRQFILSSKKLLLSDSGFYLCAWGAGPEPGHEQYFGPGTRLTVT.

The chain recombines TRBV9 with TRBJ2-1; 11 bases agree with TRBD2. J lost 6 bases, V lost 2 bases, and 4 bases had no gene match. In germline, CDR1 is SGDLS, CDR2 YYNGEE. The CDR3 sequence is 15 residues long. In nucleotides, the CDR3 is TGTGCCAGCAGCGTGGCGACTAGCGGGGTCAATGAGCAGTTCTTC. It is translated as CASSVATSGVNEQFF.

V and J are TRBV6-5 and TRBJ2-2; D gene ambiguous. This CDR3 spans 14 amino acids. Trimming removed 2 bases at V and 0 bases at J, with 4 bases between. Germline lookup yields CDR1 MNHEY and CDR2 SVGAGI. CDR3 DNA: TGTGCCAGCAGTTACGGAGCGAACACCGGGGAGCTGTTTTTT. Its protein is CASSYGANTGELFF.

The rearrangement uses TRBV29-1 and TRBJ1-1, with a tentative D call TRBD1 (6 bases). From germline, CDR1 is SQVTM and CDR2 ANQGSEA. Deletions cut 6 bases from V and 6 bases from J, with 11 bases between. CDR3 size: 11 residues. The CDR3 is CSVPGTSEAFF. The CDR3 nucleotides are TGCAGCGTCCCCGGGACATCTGAAGCTTTCTTT.

This chain joins TRBV6-4 and TRBJ1-2, with TRBD1 identical over 10 bases. Germline CDR1 and CDR2: MRHNA and SNTAGT. This CDR3 spans 13 amino acids. V lost 8 bases and J lost 8; bases outside the gene matches: 8. CDR3: CASPDRGREGYTF. CDR3 coding DNA: TGTGCCAGCCCCGACAGGGGGCGGGAAGGCTACACCTTC.

V and J are TRBV27 and TRBJ2-3; 11 bases map to TRBD2. The CDR3 is made up of 16 amino acids. J gave up 4 bases and V 6 bases, and 9 bases lay outside the gene matches. Germline V CDR1 and CDR2: MNHEY, SMNVEV (reference sequence). CDR3 sequence (DNA): TGTGCCAGCAGCATCTTAGCGGGAGGGGTTGCAGATACGCAGTATTTT. This translates into CASSILAGGVADTQYF.

The CDR3 DNA follows: TGTGCCAGCAGCTTATGGGGACTACCCTCCTACGAGCAGTACTTC. It yields the protein CASSLWGLPSYEQYF. The chain uses TRBV11-3 and TRBJ2-7, with 7 bases identical to TRBD2. V lost 2 bases and J lost 0; bases outside the gene matches: 4. Germline values: CDR1 SGHNT, CDR2 YENEEA. CDR3 length: 15 amino acids.

The chain uses TRBV5-4 and TRBJ2-5, with 7 bases identical to TRBD2. There are 15 residues in the CDR3. Trimming removed 0 bases from V and 1 base from J; junction bases left unmatched: 3. CDR1 and CDR2 (germline): SGHNT, YYREEE (reference sequence). The CDR3 loop is CASSLGWGGQETQYF. DNA of the CDR3: TGTGCCAGCAGCTTGGGTTGGGGGGGCCAAGAGACCCAGTACTTC.

The chain combines TRBV9 with TRBJ2-2; 9 bases map to TRBD2. The CDR3 is 16 amino acids. Unmatched junction bases numbered 5, after V lost 4 bases and J lost 1 base. Germline V lookup: CDR1 SGDLS, CDR2 YYNGEE. Here the CDR3 reads CASSMGAGGNTGELFF. The CDR3 bases are TGTGCCAGCAGCATGGGAGCGGGAGGGAACACCGGGGAGCTGTTTTTT.

This chain links TRBV5-6 with TRBJ2-1; tentative D call: TRBD1 (6 bases). This CDR3 region has 16 residues. V was clipped by 2 bases and J by 8 bases, with 20 bases between them. The V gene's germline CDR1 is SGHDT and CDR2 YYEEEE. The CDR3 sequence is CASSLRQISWGHEQFF. As DNA, the CDR3 is TGTGCCAGCAGCTTAAGACAAATTTCTTGGGGGCATGAGCAGTTCTTC.

The chain joins TRBV19 to TRBJ2-1; perhaps TRBD2 as D (6 bases). The length of the CDR3 is 15 residues. Deletions cut 6 bases from V and 0 bases from J, with 12 bases between. Germline V gene data show CDR1 as LNHDA and CDR2 as SQIVND (reference sequence). CDR3 residues: CASRRGGSSYNEQFF. The CDR3 DNA follows: TGTGCCAGTAGGAGGGGAGGCAGCTCCTACAATGAGCAGTTCTTC.

The rearrangement uses TRBV6-2 or TRBV6-3 and TRBJ1-3; D remains unclear. There are 14 residues in the CDR3. V was trimmed by 3 bases and J by 0 bases, leaving 6 bases between them. Germline V gene sequence: CDR1 MNHEY, CDR2 SVGEGT. The CDR3: CASSYPNSGNTIYF. CDR3 coding DNA: TGTGCCAGCAGTTATCCTAACTCTGGAAACACCATATATTTT.

This clone came up once. V is TRBV25-1 and J is TRBJ1-4; TRBD1 is a possible D gene (6 bases). Germline CDR1 MGHDK, CDR2 SYGVNS. The CDR3 runs to 15 residues. V was clipped by 1 base and J by 5 bases, with 11 bases between them. The CDR3 DNA follows: TGTGCCAGCAGTGAATCTGCAGGGGCAAATGAAAAACTGTTTTTT. Amino acid sequence: CASSESAGANEKLFF. Filled out from reference TRBV25-1 and TRBJ1-4, the complete variable domain reads EADIYQTPRYLVIGTGKKITLECSQTMGHDKMYWYQQDPGMELHLIHYSYGVNSTEKGDLSSESTVSRIRTEHFPLTLESARPSHTSQYLCASSESAGANEKLFFGSGTQLSVL.

V gene TRBV2 combines with J gene TRBJ1-5; D uncertain. V lost 3 bases, J lost 2 bases, and 17 bases lay in between. The CDR3 is 17 amino acids. Germline assignment: CDR1 SNHLY and CDR2 FYNNEI. CDR3 region: CASSDSALRRGNQPQHF. As DNA, the CDR3 is TGTGCCAGCAGTGATAGCGCCTTGAGGAGGGGCAATCAGCCCCAGCATTTT.

This chain uses TRBV6-1 with TRBJ1-5, with 8 positions matching TRBD1. V lost 2 bases, J lost 4 bases, and 4 bases stayed unmatched. The CDR3 covers 15 residues. CDR1 and CDR2 from the germline V gene are MNHNS and SASEGT. Here the CDR3 DNA reads TGTGCCAGCAGTGAAACAGGGGGTGGGAATCAGCCCCAGCATTTT. Its protein is CASSETGGGNQPQHF.

This chain links TRBV7-2 with TRBJ2-7; no reliable D call. CDR1 and CDR2 (germline): SGHTA, FQGNSA. The CDR3 contains 15 residues. The ends were cut back, 4 bases at V and 7 bases at J, with 20 bases in the middle. Here the CDR3 reads CASSSEFIRGWEQYF. In nucleotides, the CDR3 is TGTGCCAGCAGCTCGGAGTTTATCCGAGGATGGGAGCAGTACTTC.

The chain combines TRBV4-1 with TRBJ2-1, with a weak D call TRBD2 (5 bases). Germline values: CDR1 MGHRA, CDR2 YSYEKL. V was shortened by 0 bases and J by 7 bases, with 10 bases between the two germline ends. The CDR3 sequence is 14 residues long. DNA for the CDR3: TGCGCCAGCAGCCAAGAGTCCAGCGGAAATGAGCAGTTCTTC. Protein: CASSQESSGNEQFF.

Worth noting for this clone: Additional DNA sequences in this sample encode the identical CDR3. This chain joins TRBV19 and TRBJ2-7; TRBD1 matches 7 bases. Germline lookup yields CDR1 LNHDA and CDR2 SQIVND (reference sequence). V shed 3 bases and J 3 bases; nucleotides not matched to a gene: 5. The CDR3 is 14 residues long. As DNA, the CDR3 is TGTGCCAGTAGTATCTCAGGGGGAAACTACGAGCAGTACTTC. It codes for CASSISGGNYEQYF.

This chain joins TRBV14 and TRBJ2-7; D remains unclear. The CDR3 extends over 12 amino acids. Germline-derived CDR1 and CDR2 are SGHDN and FVKESK. Between the trimmed V and J ends, which lost 1 base and 4 bases, there was a span of 5 bases. The chain's CDR3 is CASSQAVYEQYF. The CDR3 DNA reads TGTGCCAGCAGCCAAGCGGTTTACGAGCAGTACTTC.

The J gene is TRBJ1-2, the V gene TRBV5-1; 7 nucleotides agree with TRBD1. The CDR3 has 17 residues. The junction had 12 bases not matched to a gene; V was cut back by 3 bases and J by 1 base. CDR1 and CDR2 from the germline V gene are SGHRS and YFSETQ. This CDR3 reads CASSSNAATGINYGYTF. The DNA of the CDR3 is TGCGCCAGCAGCTCAAACGCCGCGACAGGGATTAACTATGGCTACACCTTC.

V is TRBV2 and J is TRBJ2-3; 7 bases agree with TRBD1. The germline V gene has CDR1 SNHLY and CDR2 FYNNEI. CDR3 length: 14 amino acids. With 6 bases clipped from V and 0 bases from J, the junction kept 3 bases outside the gene matches. CDR3 sequence reads: CASSRDRSTDTQYF. DNA for the CDR3: TGTGCCAGCAGCAGGGACAGAAGCACAGATACGCAGTATTTT.

This chain joins TRBV29-1 and TRBJ2-3; D might be TRBD1 (6 bases). Trimming left V 3 bases short and J 2 bases short, with 15 bases between. CDR1 and CDR2 (germline): SQVTM, ANQGSEA. The length of the CDR3 is 15 residues. The CDR3 reads CSVERLGGTTDTQYF. DNA for the CDR3: TGCAGCGTTGAGAGGTTAGGGGGAACCACAGATACGCAGTATTTT.

This clone appeared once. The J gene is TRBJ1-1, the V gene TRBV2; 11 nucleotides align to TRBD1. The CDR3 length is 16 residues. With V trimmed by 6 bases and J by 0 bases, 6 bases remained unmatched. Looked up from germline, CDR1 is SNHLY and CDR2 is FYNNEI. CDR3 coding DNA: TGTGCCAGCAGACCATGGACAGGGGGCCTGAACACTGAAGCTTTCTTT. Its translation: CASRPWTGGLNTEAFF.

The CDR3 here is CASSDRGQGNTIYF. For the CDR3, the DNA is TGTGCCAGCAGCGACAGGGGGCAGGGAAACACCATATATTTT. This chain uses TRBV7-9 with TRBJ1-3, with TRBD1 matching over 10 bases. CDR3 length: 14 amino acids. Trimming removed 5 bases from V and 4 bases from J; junction bases left unmatched: 2. In germline, CDR1 is SEHNR, CDR2 FQNEAQ (reference sequence).

This chain connects TRBV10-3 to TRBJ2-7; D is undetermined. Germline CDR1 is ENHRY and CDR2 is SYGVKD. The germline V and J ends were trimmed by 0 bases and 2 bases, with 11 bases remaining between them. This CDR3 is 15 amino acids long. The CDR3 here is CAISESFQAAYEQYF. The CDR3 region has the DNA TGTGCCATCAGTGAGTCATTCCAGGCAGCCTACGAGCAGTACTTC.